Each of the 32 T cell receptor beta chains below was sequenced from the same sample in a study of response to subunit inactivated influenza vaccine. TCRdb processed the RT-PCR reads anew with MiXCR; each CDR3 protein has one entry. The table lists 500,000 or so distinct CDR3 sequences, approximately 16% of them singletons. This specimen consisted of CD4+ T cells sorted from PBMCs, obtained roughly 24 months after vaccination. All receptors derive from a man aged 45-69 years who received an inactivated influenza vaccine.

This sequence joins TRBV4-2 and TRBJ2-7; 10 nucleotides match TRBD2. J was trimmed by 0 bases and V by 5 bases; bases with no gene match: 7. The CDR3 extends over 16 amino acids. The germline V gene encodes CDR1 LGHNA and CDR2 YNFKEQ. DNA for the CDR3: TGTGCCAGCAGCAACTTGGGACTAGCGCTCTCCTACGAGCAGTACTTC. This translates into CASSNLGLALSYEQYF.

At least ten counts were recorded for this clonotype. The chain recombines TRBV28 with TRBJ2-7; tentatively, D is TRBD1 (5 bases). CDR3 length equals 12 residues. V lost 8 bases and J lost 9, with 17 bases in between. CDR1 MDHEN and CDR2 SYDVKM come from the germline V gene. In DNA, the CDR3 is TGTGCCAGCGGCCGTTCCAGGGTCGGGCAGTACTTC. This sequence encodes CASGRSRVGQYF.

This clonotype has a handful of counts. Here the CDR3 reads CASSQSPTAFNEKLFF. CDR3 coding DNA: TGCGCCAGCAGCCAGAGCCCGACAGCTTTTAATGAAAAACTGTTTTTT. The chain carries TRBV5-1 and TRBJ1-4; TRBD1 might be the D (5 bases). The germline V gene encodes CDR1 SGHRS and CDR2 YFSETQ. Deletions cut 4 bases from V and 4 bases from J, with 17 bases between. The CDR3 has 16 residues.

This clonotype was observed a handful of times. The chain links TRBV7-2 to TRBJ2-1; 11 positions match TRBD1. CDR1 is SGHTA, CDR2 FQGNSA, per germline. The CDR3 has 15 residues. V lost 0 bases and J lost 10; bases outside the gene matches: 5. CDR3 nucleotides: TGTGCCAGCAGCTTAGCGGGGACAGGGGGGAGGGAGCAGTTCTTC. Protein sequence: CASSLAGTGGREQFF. The variable domain in full, completed from reference TRBV7-2 and TRBJ2-1, reads GAGVSQSPSNKVTEKGKDVELRCDPISGHTALYWYRQSLGQGLEFLIYFQGNSAPDKSGLPSDRFSAERTGGSVSTLTIQRTQQEDSAVYLCASSLAGTGGREQFFGPGTRLTVL.

The chain recombines TRBV5-5 with TRBJ1-1, with D unresolved. CDR1 SGHKS and CDR2 YYEKEE come from the germline V gene (reference sequence). Trimming removed 0 bases from V and 0 bases from J, with 6 bases in between. This CDR3 is 14 amino acids long. DNA of the CDR3: TGTGCCAGCAGCTTGGCCCTCCTGAACACTGAAGCTTTCTTT. Translating gives CASSLALLNTEAFF. Full variable domain (rest looked up from reference TRBV5-5 and TRBJ1-1): DAGVTQSPTHLIKTRGQQVTLRCSPISGHKSVSWYQQVLGQGPQFIFQYYEKEERGRGNFPDRFSARQFPNYSSELNVNALLLGDSALYLCASSLALLNTEAFFGQGTRLTVV.

This clonotype was counted only a few times. The chain joins TRBV10-3 to TRBJ2-7; either TRBD1 or TRBD2 may supply D (5 bases each). Germline assignment: CDR1 ENHRY and CDR2 SYGVKD. The CDR3 consists of 14 residues. V gave up 0 bases and J gave up 9 bases, with 15 bases separating them. The CDR3 here is CAISESTGLPPQYF. CDR3 DNA sequence: TGTGCCATCAGTGAGTCGACGGGGCTACCCCCGCAGTACTTC.

The sample holds many counts of this clonotype. V usage is TRBV13 and J usage is TRBJ2-3, with 12 bases matching TRBD2. The ends lost 0 bases at V and 3 bases at J; junction bases unmatched: 25. The CDR3 covers 24 residues. Per germline, CDR1 PRHDT and CDR2 FYEKMQ (reference sequence). The CDR3 here is CASSLGGRSSTLAGGGGATDTQYF. The CDR3 DNA sequence: TGTGCCAGCAGCTTAGGAGGTCGGTCCTCAACACTAGCGGGAGGTGGTGGTGCTACAGATACGCAGTATTTT.

This clonotype was detected a few times. This chain links TRBV20-1 with TRBJ1-2; 10 nucleotides align to TRBD1. The germline gives CDR1 DFQATT, CDR2 SNEGSKA (reference sequence). The V segment lost 0 bases and the J segment 11 bases; nucleotides outside the gene matches: 12. The CDR3 contains 15 residues. CDR3 residues: CSARDGTGAARYYTF. CDR3 sequence (DNA): TGCAGTGCTAGAGATGGGACAGGGGCCGCTCGATATTACACCTTC.

This clonotype was counted between two and nine times. The chain employs TRBV7-8 and TRBJ2-3, with D perhaps TRBD1 or TRBD2 (6 bases each). Germline V gene lookup returns CDR1 SGHVS and CDR2 FQNEAQ. This CDR3 comprises 16 residues. Trimming left V 5 bases short and J 0 bases short, with 15 bases between. The CDR3 is CASSPGLGGSTDTQYF. The CDR3 nucleotides are TGTGCCAGCAGCCCAGGTCTGGGGGGCAGCACAGATACGCAGTATTTT.

V gene TRBV12-3 or TRBV12-4 combines with J gene TRBJ2-7, with D tentatively TRBD1 (5 bases). The ends were cut back, 5 bases at V and 1 base at J, with 12 bases in the middle. There are 14 residues in the CDR3. This CDR3 is CASSPGHQSYEQYF. The CDR3 DNA reads TGTGCCAGCAGTCCCGGACACCAGTCCTACGAGCAGTACTTC.

This clonotype has at least ten counts. The chain has TRBV20-1 and TRBJ2-3, with 12 nucleotides matching TRBD2. The V gene end was trimmed by 3 bases and the J gene end by 1 base; junction bases not matched to a gene: 2. The CDR3 loop spans 15 amino acids. Germline values: CDR1 DFQATT, CDR2 SNEGSKA (reference sequence). In DNA, the CDR3 is TGCAGTGCTAGGCGGACTAGCGGGGGCACAGATACGCAGTATTTT. Encoded protein: CSARRTSGGTDTQYF.

This clonotype was recorded many times. The chain is built from TRBV20-1 and TRBJ2-5; D not certain. The V and J ends lost 1 base and 5 bases respectively, with 11 bases between them. The CDR3 sequence is 13 residues long. CDR1 and CDR2 (germline): DFQATT, SNEGSKA (reference sequence). In DNA form, the CDR3 reads TGCAGTGCTAGAGGAGAGGTGGTGGAGACCCAGTACTTC. It is translated as CSARGEVVETQYF.

This clonotype came up a few times. V gene TRBV20-1 combines with J gene TRBJ2-1, with 8 nucleotides matching TRBD2. The CDR3 extends over 14 amino acids. Germline V lookup: CDR1 DFQATT, CDR2 SNEGSKA (reference sequence). The V and J ends lost 5 bases and 6 bases, in that order; junction bases with no gene match: 9. Here the CDR3 DNA reads TGCAGTGCTCGGGGCCAGCGGGAGTTCAATGAGCAGTTCTTC. Protein: CSARGQREFNEQFF.

In regard to this clonotype: The junction does not match germline at one end; this may be a read error. V gene TRBV15 combines with J gene TRBJ2-3, with D tentatively TRBD2 (6 bases). The CDR3 is made up of 13 amino acids. CDR1 is LNHNV, CDR2 YYDKDF, per germline (reference sequence). Here the CDR3 DNA reads TGTGCCACCAGCCCCAACGGAGGGGATAGGCAGTATTTT. Its translation is CATSPNGGDRQYF.

This clonotype was found a few times. The chain is built from TRBV3-1 and TRBJ2-3; tentatively, D is TRBD2 (5 bases). The germline CDR1 and CDR2 sequences are LGHDT and YNNKEL (reference sequence). V lost 6 bases to trimming and J lost 0 bases, with 13 bases between them. The CDR3 extends over 15 amino acids. This CDR3 reads CASSRNGLSTDTQYF. For the CDR3, the DNA is TGTGCCAGCAGTCGGAACGGACTTAGCACAGATACGCAGTATTTT.

The chain joins TRBV28 to TRBJ2-2; D perhaps matches TRBD1 (6 bases). With 5 bases removed from V and 12 bases from J, the gap between germline ends came to 13 bases. This CDR3 comprises 12 residues. From germline, CDR1 is MDHEN and CDR2 SYDVKM. The CDR3 DNA is TGTGCCAGCAGTCCACAGGGCAGGAAGCTGTTTTTT. Residues: CASSPQGRKLFF.

The CDR3 spells CASSQTGGYDYGYTF. The CDR3 DNA is TGCGCCAGCAGCCAAACAGGGGGTTACGACTATGGCTACACCTTC. The chain has TRBV4-3 and TRBJ1-2; 8 positions match TRBD1. V lost 2 bases and J lost 3; bases outside the gene matches: 5. This CDR3 spans 15 amino acids. The germline V gene encodes CDR1 LGHNA and CDR2 YSLEER.

The chain uses TRBV7-6 and TRBJ2-7; D gene unclear. The CDR3 covers 14 residues. Germline V gives CDR1 SGHVS, CDR2 FNYEAQ. The V end lost 4 bases, the J end lost 6 bases, and 16 bases lay between the germline ends. The CDR3 sequence is CASSSLGRFPEQYF. The DNA for the CDR3 is TGTGCCAGCAGCTCACTCGGCCGCTTTCCCGAGCAGTACTTC.

The gene calls are TRBV4-2 and TRBJ1-4, with D maybe TRBD1 (6 bases). The CDR3 extends over 17 amino acids. The germline V and J ends were trimmed by 0 bases and 7 bases, with 18 bases remaining between them. Germline V gene sequence: CDR1 LGHNA, CDR2 YNFKEQ. DNA for the CDR3: TGTGCCAGCAGCCAAGATCGAGCTCAGGGGATGGGTGAAAAACTGTTTTTT. Translated: CASSQDRAQGMGEKLFF.

This clonotype was seen a few times. V is TRBV20-1 and J is TRBJ2-1; D gene uncertain. This CDR3 has 16 residues. CDR1 and CDR2 (germline): DFQATT, SNEGSKA (reference sequence). Trimming took 0 bases from V and 0 from J, leaving 12 bases between them. The CDR3 loop is CSARDTLESSYNEQFF. Here the CDR3 DNA reads TGCAGTGCTAGAGACACCCTTGAGAGCTCCTACAATGAGCAGTTCTTC.

In this sample, this clonotype turned up a few times. This rearrangement joins TRBV7-6 to TRBJ2-1; 10 bases agree with TRBD1. V trimming: 4 bases; J trimming: 2 bases; junction bases outside the gene matches: 5. This CDR3 has 16 amino acids. The germline gives CDR1 SGHVS, CDR2 FNYEAQ. DNA for the CDR3: TGTGCCAGCAGCTGGAGGACAGGGGGTCCCTACAATGAGCAGTTCTTC. Translation gives CASSWRTGGPYNEQFF.

This clonotype appeared a few times. This rearrangement joins TRBV3-1 to TRBJ2-1; D is uncertain. Germline-derived CDR1 and CDR2 are LGHDT and YNNKEL (reference sequence). The CDR3 length is 12 residues. Trimming took off 6 bases at V and 7 bases at J, with 10 bases between the two ends. CDR3 nucleotides: TGTGCCAGCAGACACGCAGGAAATGAGCAGTTCTTC. This sequence encodes CASRHAGNEQFF.

The chain combines TRBV7-9 with TRBJ2-3, with D uncertain. Germline CDR1 SEHNR, CDR2 FQNEAQ (reference sequence). This CDR3 is built from 16 residues. V was shortened by 2 bases and J by 0 bases, with 12 bases between the two germline ends. As DNA, the CDR3 is TGTGCCAGCAGCTTACTAGTTTCTCTAAGCACAGATACGCAGTATTTT. It encodes CASSLLVSLSTDTQYF.

This clonotype was picked up many times. The J gene is TRBJ2-2, the V gene TRBV28, with D perhaps matching TRBD1 or TRBD2 (5 bases each). The V and J ends lost 6 bases and 5 bases respectively, with 13 bases between them. This CDR3 region has 14 residues. The germline CDR1 and CDR2 sequences are MDHEN and SYDVKM. CDR3 in DNA: TGTGCCAGCAGGAGGGGAGTTGGTACCGGGGAGCTGTTTTTT. This translates into CASRRGVGTGELFF.

In this sample, this clonotype turned up many times. The chain joins TRBV5-1 to TRBJ2-1; tentatively, D is TRBD1 or TRBD2 (5 bases each). The V gene lost 3 bases and the J gene lost 9 bases, with 16 bases spanning the gap. Germline V gene sequence: CDR1 SGHRS, CDR2 YFSETQ. The CDR3 has 14 residues. The CDR3 loop reads CASSSGATVVEQFF. CDR3 sequence (DNA): TGCGCCAGCAGCTCCGGGGCCACCGTTGTTGAGCAGTTCTTC.

V and J are TRBV7-9 and TRBJ2-7; D remains ambiguous. This CDR3 region has 11 residues. Germline CDR1 SEHNR, CDR2 FQNEAQ (reference sequence). V lost 5 bases and J lost 5, with 7 bases in between. This CDR3 is CASSPLNEQYF. The CDR3 DNA sequence: TGTGCCAGCAGCCCCCTCAACGAGCAGTACTTC.

This chain links TRBV28 with TRBJ2-6; 12 positions agree with TRBD2. The CDR3 consists of 21 residues. Losses at the gene ends were 6 bases for V and 3 bases for J; bases not matched to a gene: 18. Germline V gives CDR1 MDHEN, CDR2 SYDVKM. CDR3: CASRPGQPGLAGTYGANVLTF. The CDR3 DNA is TGTGCCAGCAGACCCGGACAGCCCGGACTAGCGGGAACGTATGGGGCCAACGTCCTGACTTTC.

CDR3 DNA sequence: TGTGCCAGCAGCTTAGGCGAGGCCAGGGGTATGTTCTTC. Its protein product is CASSLGEARGMFF. The gene calls are TRBV7-2 and TRBJ2-1; D possibly corresponds to TRBD1 (6 bases). The CDR3 spans 13 residues. The ends were cut back, 1 base at V and 15 bases at J, with 16 bases in the middle. CDR1 is SGHTA and CDR2 is FQGNSA in the germline V gene.

The chain links TRBV29-1 to TRBJ2-7, with D hard to call. V lost 2 bases and J 10 bases, leaving 15 bases between the germline ends. Germline CDR1 is SQVTM and CDR2 is ANQGSEA. The CDR3 length is 12 residues. The CDR3 bases are TGCAGCGTTGAAAGGGCCGGGTACGGACAGTACTTC. Its protein is CSVERAGYGQYF.

This clonotype was observed at least ten times. The chain couples TRBV20-1 to TRBJ1-5; 8 bases map to TRBD1. V lost 1 base, J lost 3 bases, and 5 bases stayed unmatched. Germline V lookup: CDR1 DFQATT, CDR2 SNEGSKA (reference sequence). This CDR3 is built from 15 residues. The CDR3 is CSARVGDRPNQPQHF. CDR3 nucleotide sequence: TGCAGTGCTAGAGTTGGGGACAGGCCCAATCAGCCCCAGCATTTT.

The chain recombines TRBV7-9 with TRBJ2-1; D remains ambiguous. From germline, CDR1 is SEHNR and CDR2 FQNEAQ (reference sequence). V was shortened by 0 bases and J by 1 base, with 7 bases between the two germline ends. This CDR3 contains 15 residues. This CDR3 is CASSLASNSYNEQFF. The CDR3 DNA reads as TGTGCCAGCAGCTTAGCGAGTAATTCCTACAATGAGCAGTTCTTC. The variable domain in full, with the rest retrieved from reference TRBV7-9 and TRBJ2-1, is DTGVSQNPRHKITKRGQNVTFRCDPISEHNRLYWYRQTLGQGPEFLTYFQNEAQLEKSRLLSDRFSAERPKGSFSTLEIQRTEQGDSAMYLCASSLASNSYNEQFFGPGTRLTVL.

J is TRBJ1-5 and V is TRBV19; weak D call: TRBD1 (5 bases). The V gene lost 6 bases and the J gene lost 4 bases, with 10 bases spanning the gap. Germline CDR1 reads LNHDA; CDR2 reads SQIVND (reference sequence). The CDR3 has 13 amino acids. The CDR3 region has the DNA TGTGCCAGTAGACCGGGGGGAAATCAGCCCCAGCATTTT. Protein sequence: CASRPGGNQPQHF.